This passage covers 8 T cell receptor beta chains from one sample sequenced in a study of OX40 agonist ivuxolimab in advanced cancers. Only in-frame clones appear in the TCRdb table, and some are missing; sequencing was by immunoSEQ multiplex PCR. The repertoire includes 15,000 to 20,000 clones, approximately 84% of them detected once, and roughly 30% sits in the top ten. The specimen comprised CD4+ or CD8+ T cells sorted from blood, sampled in a trial of the OX40 agonist ivuxolimab. The receptors shown here come from an adult with an advanced solid tumor such as melanoma, head and neck, liver or kidney cancer.

This clone was seen once. The gene calls are TRBV29-1 and TRBJ2-5; 12 bases fit TRBD2. Germline-derived CDR1 and CDR2 are SQVTM and ANQGSEA. CDR3 length: 15 residues. The J segment lost 1 base and the V segment lost 3 bases, leaving 3 bases of the junction unmatched. CDR3 nucleotide sequence: TGCAGCGTTGAGGGGGGACTAGCGGGCCAAGAGACCCAGTACTTC. Amino acid sequence: CSVEGGLAGQETQYF. Variable domain in full (rest from reference TRBV29-1 and TRBJ2-5): SAVISQKPSRDICQRGTSLTIQCQVDSQVTMMFWYRQQPGQSLTLIATANQGSEATYESGFVIDKFPISRPNLTFSTLTVSNMSPEDSSIYLCSVEGGLAGQETQYFGPGTRLLVL.

This clone has a handful of counts. The chain is built from TRBV5-6 and TRBJ1-2; perhaps TRBD1 as D (6 bases). This CDR3 spans 13 amino acids. Germline CDR1 reads SGHDT; CDR2 reads YYEEEE. V lost 4 bases and J 2 bases, leaving 9 bases between the germline ends. The CDR3: CASSAQGNYGYTF. The CDR3 DNA reads as TGTGCCAGCAGCGCTCAGGGGAACTATGGCTACACCTTC.

The V call is TRBV9, the J call TRBJ1-3, with no clear D. The germline V and J ends were trimmed by 1 base and 0 bases, with 14 bases remaining between them. CDR1 and CDR2 (germline): SGDLS, YYNGEE. The CDR3 consists of 17 residues. The CDR3 is CASSVRPLGSSGNTIYF. CDR3 nucleotides: TGTGCCAGCAGCGTACGGCCCCTAGGGAGCTCTGGAAACACCATATATTTT.

This clone was seen only a few times. The gene calls are TRBV6-5 and TRBJ1-5; TRBD1 agrees at 9 bases. The V gene end was trimmed by 5 bases and the J gene end by 3 bases; junction bases not matched to a gene: 5. There are 15 residues in the CDR3. Germline assignment: CDR1 MNHEY and CDR2 SVGAGI. The CDR3 bases are TGTGCCAGCAGTAACAGGGGGCAGAACAATCAGCCCCAGCATTTT. Translated: CASSNRGQNNQPQHF.

V is TRBV27 and J is TRBJ2-6; D unclear. The CDR3 covers 15 residues. Germline V gene lookup returns CDR1 MNHEY and CDR2 SMNVEV (reference sequence). Between the trimmed V and J ends, which lost 4 bases and 5 bases, there was a span of 12 bases. The CDR3 spells CASSWLQSRANVLTF. The CDR3 coding sequence is TGTGCCAGCAGTTGGCTACAAAGTCGGGCCAACGTCCTGACTTTC. Full variable domain (remainder filled in from reference TRBV27 and TRBJ2-6): EAQVTQNPRYLITVTGKKLTVTCSQNMNHEYMSWYRQDPGLGLRQIYYSMNVEVTDKGDVPEGYKVSRKEKRNFPLILESPSPNQTSLYFCASSWLQSRANVLTFGAGSRLTVL.

The chain links TRBV6-6 to TRBJ2-1, with 10 bases that match TRBD2. CDR1 and CDR2 (germline): MNHNY, SVGAGI (reference sequence). CDR3 length: 15 residues. V trimming: 6 bases; J trimming: 2 bases; junction bases outside the gene matches: 4. The CDR3 spells CASSLGLAAYNEQFF. The CDR3 DNA sequence: TGTGCCAGCAGCCTAGGACTAGCGGCCTACAATGAGCAGTTCTTC.

The rearrangement links TRBV27 to TRBJ2-7; 9 nucleotides line up with TRBD1. CDR1 is MNHEY and CDR2 is SMNVEV in the germline V gene (reference sequence). CDR3 size: 15 residues. V lost 3 bases and J lost 7; bases outside the gene matches: 10. The CDR3 DNA is TGTGCCAGCAGTTTGCTGGCGGACAGGGGCCCGGAGCAGTACTTC. Protein product: CASSLLADRGPEQYF.

This clone was counted between two and nine times. The V gene is TRBV19, the J gene TRBJ1-5, with 7 bases fitting TRBD1. The germline gives CDR1 LNHDA, CDR2 SQIVND (reference sequence). The trim removed 1 base at V and 0 bases at J, leaving 3 bases unmatched. The length of the CDR3 is 16 residues. CDR3 residues: CASSIGQGYSNQPQHF. The CDR3 coding sequence is TGTGCCAGTAGTATAGGACAGGGTTATAGCAATCAGCCCCAGCATTTT.